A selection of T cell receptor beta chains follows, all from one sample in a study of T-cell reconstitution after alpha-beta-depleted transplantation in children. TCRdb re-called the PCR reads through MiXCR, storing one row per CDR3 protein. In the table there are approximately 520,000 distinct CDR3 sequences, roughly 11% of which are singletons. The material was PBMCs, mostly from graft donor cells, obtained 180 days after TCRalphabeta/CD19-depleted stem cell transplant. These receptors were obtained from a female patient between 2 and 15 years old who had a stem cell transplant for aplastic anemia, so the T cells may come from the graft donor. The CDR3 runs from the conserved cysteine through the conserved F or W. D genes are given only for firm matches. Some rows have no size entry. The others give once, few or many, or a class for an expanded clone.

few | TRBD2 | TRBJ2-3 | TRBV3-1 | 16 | CASSLTGTSGVTTQYF | TGTGCCAGCAGCCTGACCGGGACTAGCGGGGTAACTACGCAGTATTTT
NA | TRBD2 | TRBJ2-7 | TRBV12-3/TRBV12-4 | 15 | CASSIKGLAVYEQYF | TGTGCCAGCAGTATCAAGGGACTAGCGGTCTACGAGCAGTACTTC
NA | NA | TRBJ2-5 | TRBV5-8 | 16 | CASSLGASAIQETQYF | TGTGCCAGCAGCTTGGGCGCTAGCGCCATTCAAGAGACCCAGTACTTC
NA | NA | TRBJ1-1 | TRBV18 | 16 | CASSPRLGGMNTEAFF | TGTGCCAGCTCACCACGGCTGGGGGGTATGAACACTGAAGCTTTCTTT
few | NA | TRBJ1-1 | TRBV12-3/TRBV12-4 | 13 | CASRVVMNTEAFF | TGTGCCAGCAGGGTGGTAATGAACACTGAAGCTTTCTTT
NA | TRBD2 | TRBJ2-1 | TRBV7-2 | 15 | CASSWTSGIFNEQFF | TGTGCCAGCAGCTGGACTAGCGGGATTTTTAATGAGCAGTTCTTC
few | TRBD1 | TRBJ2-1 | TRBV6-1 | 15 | CASRIRDRGRNEQFF | TGTGCCAGCAGAATCCGGGACAGGGGGAGAAATGAGCAGTTCTTC
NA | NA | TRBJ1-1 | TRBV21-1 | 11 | CPRGQNTEAFF | TGTCCACGAGGGCAGAACACTGAAGCTTTCTTT
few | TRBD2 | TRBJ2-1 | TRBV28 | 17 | CASSLLRLAGAYNEQFF | TGTGCCAGCAGTTTATTAAGGCTAGCGGGCGCCTACAATGAGCAGTTCTTC
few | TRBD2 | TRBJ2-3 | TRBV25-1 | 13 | CASSVVAGDTQYF | TGTGCCAGCAGTGTGGTAGCGGGAGATACGCAGTATTTT
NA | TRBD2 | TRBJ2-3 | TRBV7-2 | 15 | CASRPPPAGADTQYF | TGTGCCAGCAGACCCCCTCCGGCGGGAGCAGATACGCAGTATTTT
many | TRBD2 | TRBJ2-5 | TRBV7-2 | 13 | CASRFIGGETQYF | TGTGCCAGCAGATTCATCGGGGGGGAGACCCAGTACTTC
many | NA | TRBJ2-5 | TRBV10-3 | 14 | CAIQGNKAQETQYF | TGTGCCATCCAGGGTAATAAGGCCCAAGAGACCCAGTACTTC
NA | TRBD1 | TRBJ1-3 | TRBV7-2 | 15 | CASSSRTGAGNTIYF | TGTGCCAGCAGCTCCCGGACAGGGGCTGGAAACACCATATATTTT
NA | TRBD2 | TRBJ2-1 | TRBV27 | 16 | CASSSVLAGGGNEQFF | TGTGCCAGCAGCTCGGTACTAGCGGGAGGGGGCAATGAGCAGTTCTTC
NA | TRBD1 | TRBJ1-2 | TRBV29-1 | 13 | CSAYWGQGNGYTF | TGCAGCGCTTACTGGGGACAGGGAAATGGCTACACCTTC
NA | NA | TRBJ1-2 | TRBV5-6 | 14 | CASSLPGRSYGYTF | TGTGCCAGCAGCTTACCCGGACGGAGCTATGGCTACACCTTC
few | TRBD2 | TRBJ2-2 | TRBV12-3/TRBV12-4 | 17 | CASREGGTSGRGGELFF | TGTGCCAGCAGAGAGGGAGGGACTAGCGGGAGAGGCGGGGAGCTGTTTTTT
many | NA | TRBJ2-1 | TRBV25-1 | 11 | CASSEFVGQFF | TGTGCCAGCAGTGAATTTGTGGGTCAGTTCTTC
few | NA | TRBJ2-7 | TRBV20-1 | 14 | CSARDLARPYEQYF | TGCAGTGCTAGAGATCTGGCCAGACCCTACGAGCAGTACTTC
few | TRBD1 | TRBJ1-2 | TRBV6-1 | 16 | CASRRLGDSERYGYTF | TGTGCCAGCAGACGTCTCGGGGACAGTGAGCGCTATGGCTACACCTTC
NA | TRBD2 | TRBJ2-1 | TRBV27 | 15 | CASSEGTSGRNEQFF | TGTGCCAGCAGTGAAGGGACTAGCGGGAGGAATGAGCAGTTCTTC
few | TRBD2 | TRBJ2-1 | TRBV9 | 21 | CASSDVPATSGGLAGYNEQFF | TGTGCCAGCAGCGACGTCCCAGCCACATCAGGTGGACTAGCGGGTTACAATGAGCAGTTCTTC